These 15 T cell receptor beta chains were sequenced from one sample in a study of lymphopenia after photon versus proton radiotherapy. TCRdb's copy holds only in-frame clones and misses some; the assay was immunoSEQ multiplex PCR. The table has just over 40,000 clones, more than 70% seen once. This specimen was peripheral blood, taken from a patient treated with proton-based radiotherapy. These receptors all stem from a woman aged 65 to 85 with pancreatic cancer. Some clones in this sample may be carry-over from other donors' samples.

V and J are TRBV6-5 and TRBJ2-5; 9 nucleotides match TRBD1. V trimming: 2 bases; J trimming: 6 bases; junction bases outside the gene matches: 7. Germline V gene lookup returns CDR1 MNHEY and CDR2 SVGAGI. The CDR3 is 15 residues long. The CDR3 is CASSYLSGQGQTQYF. The CDR3, as DNA: TGTGCCAGCAGTTACCTCTCGGGACAGGGACAGACCCAGTACTTC.

The chain recombines TRBV5-1 with TRBJ2-5, with D possibly TRBD2 on 6 matching bases. The CDR3 consists of 14 residues. Per the germline V gene, CDR1 is SGHRS and CDR2 is YFSETQ. Trimming shortened V by 1 base and J by 5 bases, and 12 bases separated the two germline ends. The CDR3 loop is CASSLTAGSETQYF. CDR3 DNA sequence: TGCGCCAGCAGCTTGACGGCGGGATCCGAGACCCAGTACTTC.

CDR3 sequence reads: CASAWDNTEAFF. CDR3 bases: TGTGCCAGCGCATGGGATAACACTGAAGCTTTCTTT. V gene TRBV7-8 combines with J gene TRBJ1-1; D not certain. The CDR3 contains 12 residues. V dropped 8 bases and J dropped 2 bases, with 9 bases sitting between them. Per germline, CDR1 SGHVS and CDR2 FQNEAQ. Variable domain in full (rest from reference TRBV7-8 and TRBJ1-1): GAGVSQSPRYKVAKRGQDVALRCDPISGHVSLFWYQQALGQGPEFLTYFQNEAQLDKSGLPSDRFFAERPEGSVSTLKIQRTQQEDSAVYLCASAWDNTEAFFGQGTRLTVV.

The chain couples TRBV7-9 to TRBJ1-2; a weak D match, TRBD1 (6 bases). Looked up from germline, CDR1 is SEHNR and CDR2 is FQNEAQ (reference sequence). The CDR3 is 14 residues long. V dropped 0 bases and J dropped 4 bases, with 9 bases sitting between them. The CDR3 coding sequence is TGTGCCAGCAGCTTAGCCAGGGGTGGCTATGGCTACACCTTC. This codes for CASSLARGGYGYTF. Complete variable domain (other parts from reference TRBV7-9 and TRBJ1-2): DTGVSQNPRHKITKRGQNVTFRCDPISEHNRLYWYRQTLGQGPEFLTYFQNEAQLEKSRLLSDRFSAERPKGSFSTLEIQRTEQGDSAMYLCASSLARGGYGYTFGSGTRLTVV.

The chain uses TRBV2 and TRBJ1-4, with 7 bases identical to TRBD1. The length of the CDR3 is 13 residues. In germline, CDR1 is SNHLY, CDR2 FYNNEI. The V and J ends lost 6 bases and 8 bases, in that order; junction bases with no gene match: 6. In nucleotides, the CDR3 is TGTGCCAGCAGGACAGGGACAAGGGAAAAACTGTTTTTT. Translated, it gives CASRTGTREKLFF.

The V and J genes are TRBV14 and TRBJ2-7; 9 bases line up with TRBD2. Germline CDR1 and CDR2: SGHDN and FVKESK. There are 15 residues in the CDR3. V dropped 3 bases and J dropped 4; count of bases not matched to a gene: 7. The chain's CDR3 is CASSHLAGAKYEQYF. CDR3 DNA sequence: TGTGCCAGCAGCCACTTAGCGGGAGCAAAGTACGAGCAGTACTTC. The full variable domain, its missing parts supplied by reference TRBV14 and TRBJ2-7, is EAGVTQFPSHSVIEKGQTVTLRCDPISGHDNLYWYRRVMGKEIKFLLHFVKESKQDESGMPNNRFLAERTGGTYSTLKVQPAELEDSGVYFCASSHLAGAKYEQYFGPGTRLTVT.

This clone was seen a handful of times. The CDR3 sequence is CSVQKGGTEFEEQYF. The CDR3 DNA reads TGCAGCGTCCAAAAGGGGGGGACCGAGTTTGAGGAGCAGTACTTC. V is TRBV29-1 and J is TRBJ2-7; possible D gene TRBD2, 7 bases. The CDR3 has 15 amino acids. CDR1 SQVTM and CDR2 ANQGSEA come from the germline V gene. Trimming pared 6 bases from V and 7 bases from J, leaving 25 bases between.

V gene TRBV6-4 combines with J gene TRBJ2-5; D unclear. V was cut by 8 bases and J by 1 base, with 11 bases left in between. The CDR3 is made up of 13 amino acids. Germline V gene sequence: CDR1 MRHNA, CDR2 SNTAGT. The CDR3 loop is CASSEGSQETQYF. CDR3 DNA: TGTGCCAGCTCGGAAGGCAGCCAAGAGACCCAGTACTTC.

V is TRBV30 and J is TRBJ2-7, with no clear D. V lost 2 bases to trimming and J lost 4 bases, with 12 bases between them. This CDR3 region has 13 residues. Germline CDR1 reads GTSNPN; CDR2 reads SVGIG (reference sequence). CDR3 sequence (DNA): TGTGCCTGGAGTTCGTTTGAGTGGTACGAGCAGTACTTC. Amino acids: CAWSSFEWYEQYF.

The chain couples TRBV28 to TRBJ2-7, with D perhaps assigned TRBD1 or TRBD2 (5 bases each). The CDR3 loop spans 16 amino acids. In germline, CDR1 is MDHEN, CDR2 SYDVKM. V was trimmed by 2 bases and J by 2 bases, leaving 16 bases between them. In nucleotides, the CDR3 is TGTGCCAGCAGTTTACCCCGGGACGTCACCGCCTACGAGCAGTACTTC. Translating it yields CASSLPRDVTAYEQYF.

The rearrangement links TRBV6-5 to TRBJ2-7, with a possible D match to TRBD2 (6 bases). This CDR3 region has 14 residues. Germline CDR1 and CDR2: MNHEY and SVGAGI. Trimming removed 7 bases from V and 2 bases from J, with 15 bases in between. The CDR3 nucleotides read TGTGCCAGCACTGCCCCGGGAGCGACCTACGAGCAGTACTTC. This encodes CASTAPGATYEQYF.

This clone was observed once. The rearrangement uses TRBV11-2 and TRBJ2-7, with D maybe TRBD1 (6 bases). The germline CDR1 and CDR2 sequences are SGHAT and FQNNGV. The CDR3 runs 14 residues. Trimming took 5 bases from V and 0 from J, leaving 11 bases between them. DNA of the CDR3: TGTGCCAGCAGCCGCGACAGGAGCTCCTACGAGCAGTACTTC. It is translated as CASSRDRSSYEQYF.

The chain joins TRBV29-1 to TRBJ2-7; TRBD2 matches at 14 bases. Germline lookup yields CDR1 SQVTM and CDR2 ANQGSEA. Trimming took 3 bases from V and 2 from J; bases not matched to a gene: 6. The CDR3 contains 16 residues. CDR3 sequence (DNA): TGCAGCGTTGAGGGACTAGCGGGAGTCTTCCCCTACGAGCAGTACTTC. It translates to CSVEGLAGVFPYEQYF.

This chain connects TRBV29-1 to TRBJ2-1, with 8 bases fitting TRBD2. V gave up 0 bases and J gave up 5 bases; unmatched junction bases: 9. CDR3 size: 16 residues. Germline V gene lookup returns CDR1 SQVTM and CDR2 ANQGSEA. Here the CDR3 DNA reads TGCAGCGTTGAAGATCCATCGAGCGGGAGACACAATGAGCAGTTCTTC. It is translated as CSVEDPSSGRHNEQFF.

This chain uses TRBV11-3 with TRBJ2-5; no clear D gene. Germline V CDR1 and CDR2: SGHNT, YENEEA. The CDR3 is 14 amino acids. The V and J ends lost 1 base and 7 bases respectively, with 13 bases between them. The CDR3 reads CASSLGSMSVTQYF. CDR3 sequence (DNA): TGTGCCAGCAGCTTAGGCTCCATGAGCGTGACCCAGTACTTC. The whole variable domain, filled in from reference TRBV11-3 and TRBJ2-5, reads EAGVVQSPRYKIIEKKQPVAFWCNPISGHNTLYWYLQNLGQGPELLIRYENEEAVDDSQLPKDRFSAERLKGVDSTLKIQPAELGDSAVYLCASSLGSMSVTQYFGPGTRLLVL.